Listed below are T cell receptor beta chains from one sample, sequenced in a study of blood T cell repertoires in COVID-19. Generated by immunoSEQ multiplex PCR, the TCRdb table keeps only in-frame clones and is missing some. The sample lists roughly 250,000 clones, around 88% occurring once. The sequenced sample was peripheral blood. The receptor set was obtained from a young man with acute or convalescent COVID-19. Both conserved end residues are trimmed from each CDR3.

TRBV27	TRBJ1-4	ASSISGQGSLGKLF
TRBV9	TRBJ2-3	ASSVEFGASPTDTQY
TRBV28	TRBJ2-2	ASRPTSGSRITGELF
TRBV27	TRBJ1-2	ASSLLRAGNYT
TRBV5-1	TRBJ2-7	ASSLGRVYEQY
TRBV6-5	TRBJ2-5	ASMGGRVETQY
TRBV7-6	TRBJ1-5	ASSLTDSNQPQH
TRBV28	TRBJ2-3	ASSFASTSTDTQY
TRBV19	TRBJ1-6	ASSTGQGNSPLH
TRBV9	TRBJ1-3	ASSVAGSGNTIY
TRBV7-8	TRBJ2-5	ASSFFLFGATQETQY
TRBV14	TRBJ2-7	ASRPGTSGGCEQY
TRBV4-1	TRBJ2-3	ASSLTGTGGADTQY
TRBV5-4	TRBJ1-6	ASSLDRSRSPLH